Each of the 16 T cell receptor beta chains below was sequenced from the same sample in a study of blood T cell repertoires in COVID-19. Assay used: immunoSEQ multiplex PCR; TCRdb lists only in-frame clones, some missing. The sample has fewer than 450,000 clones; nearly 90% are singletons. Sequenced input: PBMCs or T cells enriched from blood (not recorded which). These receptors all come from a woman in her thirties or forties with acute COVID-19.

The CDR3 sequence is CASSTRGLGDRGQGQPQHF. In DNA form, the CDR3 reads TGTGCCAGTAGTACAAGAGGCCTGGGAGACAGGGGGCAAGGTCAGCCCCAGCATTTT. The V and J genes are TRBV19 and TRBJ1-5; 10 bases agree with TRBD1. The germline CDR1 and CDR2 sequences are LNHDA and SQIVND (reference sequence). The CDR3 length is 19 residues. Trimming took 4 bases from V and 6 from J; bases not matched to a gene: 18. Full variable domain (remainder filled in from reference TRBV19 and TRBJ1-5): DGGITQSPKYLFRKEGQNVTLSCEQNLNHDAMYWYRQDPGQGLRLIYYSQIVNDFQKGDIAEGYSVSREKKESFPLTVTSAQKNPTAFYLCASSTRGLGDRGQGQPQHFGDGTRLSIL.

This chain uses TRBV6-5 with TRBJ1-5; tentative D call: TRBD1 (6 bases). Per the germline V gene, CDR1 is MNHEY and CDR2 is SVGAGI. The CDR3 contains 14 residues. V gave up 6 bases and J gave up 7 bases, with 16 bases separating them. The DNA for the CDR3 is TGTGCCAGCAGCCGTGGACAGAATGGACAGCCCCAGCATTTT. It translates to CASSRGQNGQPQHF.

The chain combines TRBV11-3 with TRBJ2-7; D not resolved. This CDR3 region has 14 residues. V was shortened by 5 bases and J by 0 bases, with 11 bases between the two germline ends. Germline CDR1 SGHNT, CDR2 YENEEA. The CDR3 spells CASSADRLSYEQYF. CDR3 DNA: TGTGCCAGCAGCGCCGACCGACTCTCCTACGAGCAGTACTTC.

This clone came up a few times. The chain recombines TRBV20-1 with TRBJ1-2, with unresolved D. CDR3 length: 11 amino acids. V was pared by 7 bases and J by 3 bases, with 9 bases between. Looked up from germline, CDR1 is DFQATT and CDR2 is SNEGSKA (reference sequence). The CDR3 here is CSVNRDYGYTF. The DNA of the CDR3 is TGCAGTGTAAACCGAGACTATGGCTACACCTTC.

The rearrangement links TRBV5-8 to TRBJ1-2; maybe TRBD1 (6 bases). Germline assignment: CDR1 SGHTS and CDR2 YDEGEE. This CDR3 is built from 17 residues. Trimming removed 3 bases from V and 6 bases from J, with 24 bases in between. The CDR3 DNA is TGTGCCAGCAGCTGGGGATTTCGGACAGCTATATTCCATGGCTACACCTTC. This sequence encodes CASSWGFRTAIFHGYTF.

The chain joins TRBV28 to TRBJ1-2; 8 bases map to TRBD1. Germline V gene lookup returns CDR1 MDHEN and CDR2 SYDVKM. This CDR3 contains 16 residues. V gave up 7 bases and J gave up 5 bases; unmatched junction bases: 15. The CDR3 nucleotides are TGTGCCAGCACTCCAGGGGGAGACAGGGGAGTTTATGGCTACACCTTC. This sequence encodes CASTPGGDRGVYGYTF.

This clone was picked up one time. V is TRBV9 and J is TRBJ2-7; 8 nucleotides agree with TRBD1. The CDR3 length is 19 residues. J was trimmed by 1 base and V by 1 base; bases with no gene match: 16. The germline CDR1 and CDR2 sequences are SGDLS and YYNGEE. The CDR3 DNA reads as TGTGCCAGCAGCGTACGGCCTTTATCGACAGGGGTCGGGTCCTACGAGCAGTACTTC. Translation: CASSVRPLSTGVGSYEQYF.

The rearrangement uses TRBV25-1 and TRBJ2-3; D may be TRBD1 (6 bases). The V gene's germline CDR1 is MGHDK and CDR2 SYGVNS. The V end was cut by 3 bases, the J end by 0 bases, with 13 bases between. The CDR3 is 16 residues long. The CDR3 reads CASSDGQRTSTDTQYF. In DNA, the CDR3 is TGTGCCAGCAGTGACGGACAGAGAACTAGCACAGATACGCAGTATTTT.

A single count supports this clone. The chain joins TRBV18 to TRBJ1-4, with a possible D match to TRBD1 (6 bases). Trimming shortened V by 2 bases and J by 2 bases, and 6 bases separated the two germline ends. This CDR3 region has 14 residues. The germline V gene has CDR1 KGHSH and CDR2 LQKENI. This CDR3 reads CASSPRGTNEKLFF. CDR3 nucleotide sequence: TGTGCCAGCTCACCAAGGGGGACTAATGAAAAACTGTTTTTT. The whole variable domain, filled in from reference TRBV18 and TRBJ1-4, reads NAGVMQNPRHLVRRRGQEARLRCSPMKGHSHVYWYRQLPEEGLKFMVYLQKENIIDESGMPKERFSAEFPKEGPSILRIQQVVRGDSAAYFCASSPRGTNEKLFFGSGTQLSVL.

Written as DNA, the CDR3 is TGTGCCAGCAGTCCCCAAGAACTTGGCACCTTC. Amino acids: CASSPQELGTF. The genes are TRBV6-5 and TRBJ1-2; D gene unclear. Deletions cut 5 bases from V and 13 bases from J, with 14 bases between. Germline V CDR1 and CDR2: MNHEY, SVGAGI. The CDR3 extends over 11 amino acids.

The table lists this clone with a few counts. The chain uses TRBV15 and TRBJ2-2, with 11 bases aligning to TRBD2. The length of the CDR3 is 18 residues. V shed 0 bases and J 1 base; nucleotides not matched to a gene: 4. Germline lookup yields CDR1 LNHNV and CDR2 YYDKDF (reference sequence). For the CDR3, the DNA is TGTGCCACCAGCAGAGAGACTGGACTAGCGGGGAACACCGGGGAGCTGTTTTTT. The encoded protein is CATSRETGLAGNTGELFF.

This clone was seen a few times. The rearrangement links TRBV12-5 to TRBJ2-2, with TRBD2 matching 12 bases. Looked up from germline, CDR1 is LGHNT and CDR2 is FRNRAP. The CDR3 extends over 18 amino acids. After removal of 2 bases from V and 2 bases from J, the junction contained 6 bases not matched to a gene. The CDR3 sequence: CASGLTLAGGLNTGELFF. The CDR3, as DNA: TGTGCTAGTGGTTTGACACTAGCGGGGGGCCTCAACACCGGGGAGCTGTTTTTT.

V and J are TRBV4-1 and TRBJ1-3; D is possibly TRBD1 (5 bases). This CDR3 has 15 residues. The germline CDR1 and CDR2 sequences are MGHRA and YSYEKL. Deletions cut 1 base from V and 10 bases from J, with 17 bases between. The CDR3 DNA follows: TGCGCCAGCAGCCAAGCTAGCTACGCCCGGGGGACCATATATTTT. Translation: CASSQASYARGTIYF.

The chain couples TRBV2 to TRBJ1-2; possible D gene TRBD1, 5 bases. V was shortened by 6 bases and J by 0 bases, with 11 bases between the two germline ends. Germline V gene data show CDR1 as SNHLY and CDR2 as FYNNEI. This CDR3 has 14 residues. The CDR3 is CASRTDNSNYGYTF. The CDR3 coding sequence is TGTGCCAGCAGGACGGACAATTCTAACTATGGCTACACCTTC.

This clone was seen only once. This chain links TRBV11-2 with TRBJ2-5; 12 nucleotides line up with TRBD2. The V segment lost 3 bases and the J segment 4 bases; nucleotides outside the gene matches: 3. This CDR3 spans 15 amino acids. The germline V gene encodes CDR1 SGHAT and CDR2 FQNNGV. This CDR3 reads CASSFRGLAGETQYF. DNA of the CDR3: TGTGCCAGCAGCTTCAGGGGACTAGCGGGAGAGACCCAGTACTTC.

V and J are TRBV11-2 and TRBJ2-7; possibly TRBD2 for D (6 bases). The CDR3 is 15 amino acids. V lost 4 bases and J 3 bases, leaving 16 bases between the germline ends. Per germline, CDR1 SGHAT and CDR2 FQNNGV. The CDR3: CASSSEGQRHYEQYF. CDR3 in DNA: TGTGCCAGCAGCTCGGAGGGGCAGCGCCACTACGAGCAGTACTTC.